These T cell receptor beta chains were read from a single sample in a study of blood T cells in healthy people across ages. TCRdb reprocessed the 5' RACE reads with MiXCR, giving one entry per CDR3 protein. Here the sample spans approximately 780,000 distinct CDR3 sequences, roughly 24% being singletons. The same data also contributed to another study, on T cells of mothers and their children.

Sequenced sample: blood. Receptors were obtained from a boy aged 5-17 years in good health. Each CDR3 is given with its conserved first and last residue. The D gene is left open where the match is weak. The listing skips clone size in some rows; elsewhere it reads once, few, many or a size class.

j_call	clone_size	v_call	d_call	cdr3_aa	cdr3_nt
TRBJ1-5	few	TRBV29-1	TRBD1	CSVGTGTSNQPQHF	TGCAGCGTTGGGACAGGGACCAGCAATCAGCCCCAGCATTTT
TRBJ1-1	.	TRBV9	.	CASSVAWDTEAFF	TGTGCCAGCAGCGTAGCTTGGGACACTGAAGCTTTCTTT
TRBJ2-1	.	TRBV6-1	TRBD1	CASRATGGRNEQFF	TGTGCCAGCAGAGCGACAGGGGGCCGGAATGAGCAGTTCTTC
TRBJ1-4	.	TRBV7-8	.	CTSRGGLISGEKLFF	TGTACCAGCCGGGGGGGCCTAATTTCTGGAGAAAAACTGTTTTTT
TRBJ1-1	.	TRBV11-2	.	CASSLREGPMGEAFF	TGTGCCAGCAGCTTAAGGGAGGGGCCGATGGGTGAAGCTTTCTTT
TRBJ1-4	.	TRBV30	.	CAWGFPNEKLFF	TGTGCCTGGGGGTTCCCTAATGAAAAACTGTTTTTT
TRBJ2-1	.	TRBV5-1	.	CASSFQGSSTYNEQFF	TGCGCCAGCAGCTTTCAAGGGTCGTCCACCTACAATGAGCAGTTCTTC
TRBJ2-5	few	TRBV12-3/TRBV12-4	.	CASSSGQRGETQHF	TGTGCCAGCAGCTCAGGACAGCGAGGGGAGACCCAGCACTTC
TRBJ2-3	.	TRBV12-3/TRBV12-4	TRBD1	CASSVRGLGTDTQYF	TGTGCCAGCAGTGTCAGGGGGCTTGGCACAGATACGCAGTATTTT
TRBJ1-5	.	TRBV3-1	.	CASSQDIGVPVQPQHF	TGTGCCAGCAGCCAAGATATAGGGGTCCCGGTACAGCCCCAGCATTTT
TRBJ1-5	few	TRBV6-1	.	CASSEQPHAGNQPQHF	TGTGCCAGCAGTGAACAACCACATGCGGGGAATCAGCCCCAGCATTTT
TRBJ2-5	few	TRBV20-1	TRBD2	CSASKLLAEETQYF	TGCAGTGCTAGTAAACTGCTAGCGGAAGAGACCCAGTACTTC
TRBJ1-5	.	TRBV6-6	.	CASSYPLQWGKPQHF	TGTGCCAGCAGTTATCCCCTGCAGTGGGGGAAGCCCCAGCATTTT
TRBJ1-2	.	TRBV20-1	TRBD1	CSASGGQGTNYGYTF	TGCAGTGCTAGTGGGGGACAGGGAACCAACTATGGCTACACCTTC
TRBJ1-1	.	TRBV20-1	TRBD1	CSARDYGTGNTEAFF	TGCAGTGCTAGAGACTACGGGACAGGGAACACTGAAGCTTTCTTT
TRBJ2-7	.	TRBV5-5	.	CASSAQGPPYEQYF	TGTGCCAGCAGCGCGCAGGGGCCTCCCTACGAGCAGTACTTC
TRBJ1-3	.	TRBV7-6	.	CASSAQATSGNTIYF	TGTGCCAGCAGCGCACAGGCGACCTCTGGAAACACCATATATTTT
TRBJ1-2	.	TRBV7-8	TRBD1	CASSNREQGNYGYTF	TGTGCCAGCAGCAACCGGGAACAGGGGAACTATGGCTACACCTTC
TRBJ2-7	many	TRBV6-5	TRBD1	CASGQGYEQYF	TGTGCCTCGGGACAGGGGTACGAGCAGTACTTC
TRBJ1-1	few	TRBV20-1	.	CSAPDRANTEAFF	TGCAGTGCCCCGGACAGAGCCAACACTGAAGCTTTCTTT
TRBJ2-3	.	TRBV2	TRBD2	CASSQVSSGGYDTQYF	TGTGCCAGCAGTCAGGTCTCTAGCGGGGGGTATGATACGCAGTATTTT
TRBJ2-7	.	TRBV10-3	.	CAIREGSSYEQYF	TGTGCCATCAGGGAGGGCAGCTCCTACGAGCAGTACTTC
TRBJ1-5	.	TRBV9	.	CASSVDTGHQPQHF	TGTGCCAGCAGCGTAGACACGGGCCATCAGCCCCAGCATTTT
TRBJ2-1	.	TRBV7-3	.	CASSPVGGNEQFF	TGTGCCAGCAGCCCTGTGGGAGGCAATGAGCAGTTCTTC
TRBJ1-4	few	TRBV18	.	CASSPDGTVYEQLFF	TGTGCCAGCTCGCCAGACGGGACTGTTTATGAACAACTGTTTTTT
TRBJ1-1	.	TRBV20-1	.	CSASLNSGGGTEAFF	TGCAGTGCTAGTCTCAATAGCGGGGGTGGCACTGAAGCTTTCTTT
TRBJ2-1	.	TRBV7-3	.	CASSPGGGIDNEQFF	TGTGCCAGCAGCCCCGGCGGAGGCATCGACAATGAGCAGTTCTTC
TRBJ2-5	.	TRBV3-1	TRBD1	CASSRMTGGETQYF	TGTGCCAGCAGCCGCATGACAGGGGGAGAGACCCAGTACTTC
TRBJ2-3	.	TRBV20-1	TRBD2	CSARGRGGITDTQYF	TGCAGTGCTAGAGGGCGGGGGGGCATTACAGATACGCAGTATTTT
TRBJ2-4	few	TRBV28	.	CASSPGDLNHIQYF	TGTGCCAGCAGTCCGGGGGACCTAAACCACATTCAGTACTTC
TRBJ1-2	few	TRBV5-6	.	CASSRNRVYGYTF	TGTGCCAGCAGCCGAAACAGAGTCTATGGCTACACCTTC
TRBJ2-5	many	TRBV4-1	TRBD2	CASSLAGGGTQYF	TGCGCCAGCAGCCTAGCGGGGGGTGGGACCCAGTACTTC
TRBJ2-7	.	TRBV30	.	CACQLASLYEQYF	TGTGCCTGCCAGTTAGCGAGCTTATACGAGCAGTACTTC
TRBJ2-6	.	TRBV5-1	.	CASSLNAPTKSSGANVLTF	TGCGCCAGCAGCTTGAACGCCCCGACTAAAAGCTCTGGGGCCAACGTCCTGACTTTC
TRBJ1-3	few	TRBV20-1	.	CSAPDTSSGDTIYF	TGCAGTGCCCCGGACACTTCCTCTGGGGACACCATATATTTT
TRBJ2-5	once	TRBV12-5	.	CASGPEWGETQYF	TGTGCTAGTGGTCCGGAGTGGGGTGAGACCCAGTACTTC
TRBJ1-2	.	TRBV7-2	.	CASSPLLRDGYTF	TGTGCCAGCAGCCCACTGCTCAGGGATGGCTACACCTTC
TRBJ1-4	.	TRBV30	.	CAWSGRNEKLFF	TGTGCCTGGAGTGGCAGGAATGAAAAACTGTTTTTT
TRBJ2-3	.	TRBV28	TRBD2	CASSLGLAGAHTQYF	TGTGCCAGCAGTTTAGGACTAGCGGGGGCGCATACGCAGTATTTT
TRBJ2-2	.	TRBV5-5	.	CASSDGRLNTGELFF	TGTGCCAGCAGCGACGGGCGGTTAAACACCGGGGAGCTGTTTTTT
TRBJ2-1	.	TRBV6-2/TRBV6-3	.	CASRAILAGEEHFF	TGTGCCAGCAGGGCCATCTTGGCCGGGGAAGAGCATTTCTTC
TRBJ2-7	.	TRBV3-1	TRBD1	CASSETGVYEQYF	TGTGCCAGCTCAGAGACAGGGGTCTACGAGCAGTACTTC
TRBJ2-7	few	TRBV13	.	CASSPTGIHEQYF	TGTGCCAGCAGCCCAACAGGGATCCACGAGCAGTACTTC
TRBJ1-5	.	TRBV2	TRBD1	CASTGTGETQPQHF	TGTGCCAGCACCGGGACAGGGGAGACTCAGCCCCAGCATTTT
TRBJ2-1	few	TRBV7-3	TRBD2	CASSPSTSGGVNEQFF	TGTGCCAGCAGCCCTTCAACTAGCGGGGGGGTTAATGAGCAGTTCTTC
TRBJ2-1	few	TRBV27	.	CASSPARGNEQFF	TGTGCCAGCAGCCCTGCGCGGGGCAATGAGCAGTTCTTC
TRBJ1-1	once	TRBV29-1	TRBD1	CSVGTGNTEAFF	TGCAGCGTTGGGACAGGGAACACTGAAGCTTTCTTT
TRBJ1-4	.	TRBV5-1	.	CASAVDRGAGNEKLFF	TGCGCCAGCGCCGTCGACCGGGGCGCAGGAAATGAAAAGCTGTTTTTT
TRBJ1-1	many	TRBV4-1	.	CASSQVGGGRGTEAFF	TGCGCCAGCAGCCAAGTGGGGGGGGGGCGCGGGACTGAAGCTTTCTTT
TRBJ1-1	.	TRBV7-2	.	CASTFAGGANTEAFF	TGTGCCAGCACATTTGCGGGAGGGGCTAACACTGAAGCTTTCTTT
TRBJ2-1	.	TRBV12-3/TRBV12-4	TRBD1	CASSPAGQEVNEQFF	TGTGCCAGCAGTCCTGCGGGACAGGAGGTAAATGAGCAGTTCTTC
TRBJ1-4	few	TRBV29-1	.	CSVVGWGQVELFF	TGCAGCGTTGTTGGCTGGGGGCAAGTTGAACTGTTTTTT
TRBJ2-1	.	TRBV9	.	CASSGATHNEQFF	TGTGCCAGCAGTGGGGCCACCCACAATGAGCAGTTCTTC